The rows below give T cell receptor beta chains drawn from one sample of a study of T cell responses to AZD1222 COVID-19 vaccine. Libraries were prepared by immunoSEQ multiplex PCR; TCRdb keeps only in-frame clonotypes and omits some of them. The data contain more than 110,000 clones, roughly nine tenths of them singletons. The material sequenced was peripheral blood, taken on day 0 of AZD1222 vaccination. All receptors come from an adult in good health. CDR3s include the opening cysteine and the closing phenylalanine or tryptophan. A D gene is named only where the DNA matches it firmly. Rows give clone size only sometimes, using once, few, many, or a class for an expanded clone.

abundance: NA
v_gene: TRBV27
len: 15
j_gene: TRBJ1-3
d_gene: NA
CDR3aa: CASSLQLGYGNTIYF
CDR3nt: TGTGCCAGCAGTTTACAGCTAGGGTACGGAAACACCATATATTTT

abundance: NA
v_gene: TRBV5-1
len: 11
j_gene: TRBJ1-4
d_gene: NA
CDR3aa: CASSDEVSLFF
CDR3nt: TGCGCCAGCAGCGATGAGGTCTCCCTGTTTTTT

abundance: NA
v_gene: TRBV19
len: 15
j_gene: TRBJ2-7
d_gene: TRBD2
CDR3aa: CASSPTTSGRAEQYF
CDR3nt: TGTGCCAGTAGTCCCACAACTAGCGGGAGGGCCGAGCAGTACTTC

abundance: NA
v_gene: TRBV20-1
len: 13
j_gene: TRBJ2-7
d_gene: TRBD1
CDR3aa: CSAGGGQGYEQYF
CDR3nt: TGCAGTGCTGGTGGGGGACAGGGGTACGAGCAGTACTTC

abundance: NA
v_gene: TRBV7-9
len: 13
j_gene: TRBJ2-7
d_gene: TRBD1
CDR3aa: CASSPGQDREQYF
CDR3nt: TGTGCCAGCAGCCCGGGACAGGACCGCGAGCAGTACTTC

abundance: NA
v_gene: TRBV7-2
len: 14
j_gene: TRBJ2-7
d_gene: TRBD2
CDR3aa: CASSYASGTYEQYF
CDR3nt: TGTGCCAGCAGCTACGCTAGCGGTACCTACGAGCAGTACTTC

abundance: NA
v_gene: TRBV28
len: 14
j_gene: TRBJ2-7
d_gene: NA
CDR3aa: CASTLSGVSYEQYF
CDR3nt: TGTGCCAGCACCCTTTCGGGGGTATCCTACGAGCAGTACTTC

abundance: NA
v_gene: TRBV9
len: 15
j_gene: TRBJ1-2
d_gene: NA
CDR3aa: CASSLLGGARYGYTF
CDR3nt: TGTGCCAGCAGCCTGTTGGGGGGCGCTCGGTATGGCTACACCTTC

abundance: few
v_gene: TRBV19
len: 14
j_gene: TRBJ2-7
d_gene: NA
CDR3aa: CASSMGGSLDEQYF
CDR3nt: TGTGCCAGTAGTATGGGCGGATCCCTAGACGAGCAGTACTTC

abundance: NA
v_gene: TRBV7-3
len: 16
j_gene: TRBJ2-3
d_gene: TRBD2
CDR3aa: CASSLDRLAVTDTQYF
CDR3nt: TGTGCCAGCAGCTTAGATCGGCTAGCGGTTACAGATACGCAGTATTTT

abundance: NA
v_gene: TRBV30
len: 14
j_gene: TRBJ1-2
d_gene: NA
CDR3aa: CAWGAGTANYGYTF
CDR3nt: TGTGCCTGGGGAGCCGGGACGGCAAACTATGGCTACACCTTC

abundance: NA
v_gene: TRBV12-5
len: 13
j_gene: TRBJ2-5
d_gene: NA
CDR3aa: CASGPDSQETQYF
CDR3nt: TGTGCTAGTGGCCCAGACAGTCAAGAGACCCAGTACTTC

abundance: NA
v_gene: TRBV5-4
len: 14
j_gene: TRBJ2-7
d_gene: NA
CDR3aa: CASSPDPRGYEQYF
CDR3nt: TGTGCCAGCAGCCCGGACCCCCGCGGGTACGAGCAGTACTTC

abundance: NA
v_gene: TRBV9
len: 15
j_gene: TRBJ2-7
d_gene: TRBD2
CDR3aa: CASSPSTSGFYEQYF
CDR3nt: TGTGCCAGCAGCCCTTCCACTAGCGGGTTTTACGAGCAGTACTTC

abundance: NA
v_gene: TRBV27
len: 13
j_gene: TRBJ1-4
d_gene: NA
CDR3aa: CASSSPANEKLFF
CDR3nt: TGTGCCAGCAGTTCCCCAGCAAATGAAAAACTGTTTTTT

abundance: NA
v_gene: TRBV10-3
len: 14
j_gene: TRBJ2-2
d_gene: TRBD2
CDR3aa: CATDRGEVAGELFF
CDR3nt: TGTGCCACTGACCGGGGGGAGGTCGCCGGGGAGCTGTTTTTT

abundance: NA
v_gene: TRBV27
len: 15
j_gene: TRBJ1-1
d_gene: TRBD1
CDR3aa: CASSLTGALNTEAFF
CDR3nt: TGTGCCAGCAGTCTGACAGGGGCTTTGAACACTGAAGCTTTCTTT

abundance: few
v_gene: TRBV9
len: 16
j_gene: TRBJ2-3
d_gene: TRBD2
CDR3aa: CASSNRLAGGGDTQYF
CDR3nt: TGTGCCAGCAGCAACCGACTAGCGGGAGGCGGAGATACGCAGTATTTT

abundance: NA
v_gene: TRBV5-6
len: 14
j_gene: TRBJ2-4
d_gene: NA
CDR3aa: CASSLGLAKNIQYF
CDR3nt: TGTGCCAGCAGCTTGGGGCTAGCCAAAAACATTCAGTACTTC

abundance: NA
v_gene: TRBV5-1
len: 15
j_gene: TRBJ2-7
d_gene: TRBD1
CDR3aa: CASSSLPGQGYEQYF
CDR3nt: TGCGCCAGCAGCTCCTTACCGGGACAGGGATACGAGCAGTACTTC

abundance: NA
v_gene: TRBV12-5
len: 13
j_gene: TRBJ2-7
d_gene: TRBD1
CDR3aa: CASGLVTGGEQYF
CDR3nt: TGTGCTAGTGGTTTGGTAACAGGGGGCGAGCAGTACTTC

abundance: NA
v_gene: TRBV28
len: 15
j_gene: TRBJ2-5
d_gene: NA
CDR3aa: CASSLEGGRTQTQYF
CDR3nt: TGTGCCAGCAGTTTAGAGGGAGGCCGAACACAGACCCAGTACTTC